These 15 T cell receptor beta chains came from one sample sequenced in a study of a mutant IDH1 vaccine in newly diagnosed glioma. Libraries were prepared by immunoSEQ multiplex PCR; TCRdb keeps only in-frame clonotypes and omits some of them. This table holds about 48,000 clones, approximately 80% found once. Time point denoted: week 35, safety follow-up. Vaccinated patients received 300 ug of mutant IDH1 20-mer peptide per dose, with topical imiquimod. These receptors' antigens are unknown. Source: PBMCs, taken from a glioma patient whose treatment included an IDH1 peptide vaccine. The receptors were sampled from a middle-aged man with glioma.

The chain recombines TRBV12-5 with TRBJ1-6; D possibly corresponds to TRBD1 (6 bases). Trimming took off 4 bases at V and 7 bases at J, with 14 bases between the two ends. Germline V gene data show CDR1 as LGHNT and CDR2 as FRNRAP. The CDR3 runs 15 residues. The CDR3 region has the DNA TGTGCTAGTGGTTCCCGGGACAAGGTCAATTCACCCCTCCACTTT. It codes for CASGSRDKVNSPLHF.

The rearrangement uses TRBV19 and TRBJ2-1; unclear D gene. Trimming stripped 2 bases from V and 2 bases from J, with 13 bases between. The CDR3 is 16 residues long. CDR1 and CDR2 (germline): LNHDA, SQIVND (reference sequence). The CDR3 sequence: CASSISPPQPYNEQFF. CDR3 coding DNA: TGTGCCAGTAGTATATCCCCCCCGCAGCCCTACAATGAGCAGTTCTTC.

The chain is built from TRBV2 and TRBJ1-3; tentative D call: TRBD1 (6 bases). V was trimmed by 3 bases and J by 7 bases, leaving 16 bases between them. The CDR3 length is 15 residues. Looked up from germline, CDR1 is SNHLY and CDR2 is FYNNEI. The CDR3 loop reads CASSELEQGVNTIYF. As DNA, the CDR3 is TGTGCCAGCAGTGAGTTAGAACAGGGAGTGAACACCATATATTTT.

The V and J genes are TRBV2 and TRBJ1-5; 7 bases fit TRBD1. Losses at the gene ends were 1 base for V and 4 bases for J; bases not matched to a gene: 4. This CDR3 region has 15 residues. Germline V gene sequence: CDR1 SNHLY, CDR2 FYNNEI. CDR3 bases: TGTGCCAGCAGTGAAGAACGACAGGGAAATCAGCCCCAGCATTTT. Its protein is CASSEERQGNQPQHF.

This chain links TRBV29-1 with TRBJ1-2; D is ambiguous. This CDR3 contains 12 residues. The germline V and J ends were trimmed by 6 bases and 4 bases, with 12 bases remaining between them. Germline-derived CDR1 and CDR2 are SQVTM and ANQGSEA. The CDR3 coding sequence is TGCAGCGTCCTAAGCCCCCTCTATGGCTACACCTTC. Its protein is CSVLSPLYGYTF.

This sequence joins TRBV9 and TRBJ1-3, with no clear D. The CDR3 totals 14 residues. Germline lookup yields CDR1 SGDLS and CDR2 YYNGEE. Trimming took 4 bases from V and 4 from J, leaving 12 bases between them. As DNA, the CDR3 is TGTGCCAGCAGCAGAAAACCGGAAGGAAACACCATATATTTT. Its translation is CASSRKPEGNTIYF.

This chain connects TRBV10-3 to TRBJ2-3; 8 nucleotides agree with TRBD2. CDR1 ENHRY and CDR2 SYGVKD come from the germline V gene. Trimming took 2 bases from V and 2 from J; bases not matched to a gene: 6. The CDR3 extends over 16 amino acids. The CDR3 sequence is CAISESDGGDTDTQYF. Written as DNA, the CDR3 is TGTGCCATCAGTGAGAGTGACGGGGGGGACACAGATACGCAGTATTTT.

V is TRBV19 and J is TRBJ1-5, with TRBD1 identical over 9 bases. The CDR3 length is 18 residues. The V gene end was trimmed by 3 bases and the J gene end by 6 bases; junction bases not matched to a gene: 15. Per the germline V gene, CDR1 is LNHDA and CDR2 is SQIVND (reference sequence). The CDR3 is CASSIGTGITDSGQPQHF. In nucleotides, the CDR3 is TGTGCCAGTAGTATCGGGACAGGGATAACCGACTCCGGTCAGCCCCAGCATTTT.

V gene TRBV5-1 combines with J gene TRBJ2-5, with 11 bases that match TRBD2. This CDR3 is 16 amino acids long. Germline V lookup: CDR1 SGHRS, CDR2 YFSETQ. Trimming took 0 bases from V and 7 from J; bases not matched to a gene: 8. The chain's CDR3 is CASSLGSGGGSRTQYF. In DNA form, the CDR3 reads TGCGCCAGCAGCTTGGGTAGCGGGGGGGGCAGCAGGACCCAGTACTTC.

The gene calls are TRBV7-8 and TRBJ2-5, with 14 bases lining up with TRBD2. This CDR3 has 18 amino acids. Losses at the gene ends were 5 bases for V and 6 bases for J; bases not matched to a gene: 14. Germline CDR1 SGHVS, CDR2 FQNEAQ. The CDR3 here is CASSEGTSGGTTRKTQYF. In DNA, the CDR3 is TGTGCCAGCAGCGAGGGGACTAGCGGGGGAACTACCAGAAAGACCCAGTACTTC.

V usage is TRBV7-2 and J usage is TRBJ2-1; no firm D call. Germline lookup yields CDR1 SGHTA and CDR2 FQGNSA. V was shortened by 1 base and J by 7 bases, with 11 bases between the two germline ends. The CDR3 is 14 amino acids. The CDR3 DNA reads as TGTGCCAGCAGCTTAGTCCGGGTCGGGAATGAGCAGTTCTTC. The encoded protein is CASSLVRVGNEQFF.

The chain carries TRBV6-5 and TRBJ1-5; no clear D. Trimming took 5 bases from V and 1 from J, leaving 9 bases between them. The germline V gene encodes CDR1 MNHEY and CDR2 SVGAGI. The CDR3 contains 14 residues. The CDR3 protein is CASSRYRSNQPQHF. In DNA, the CDR3 is TGTGCCAGCAGTCGATACCGGAGCAATCAGCCCCAGCATTTT.

This clone was found once. The V and J genes are TRBV6-1 and TRBJ2-6; D not certain. Between the trimmed V and J ends, which lost 1 base and 0 bases, there was a span of 4 bases. Germline V gene data show CDR1 as MNHNS and CDR2 as SASEGT. The CDR3 sequence is 15 residues long. In DNA form, the CDR3 reads TGTGCCAGCAGTGAAGAAACCTCTGGGGCCAACGTCCTGACTTTC. Protein: CASSEETSGANVLTF.

The chain couples TRBV4-1 to TRBJ1-2; the D is unclear. The germline V gene has CDR1 MGHRA and CDR2 YSYEKL. The CDR3 totals 14 residues. V lost 1 base to trimming and J lost 7 bases, with 13 bases between them. The CDR3 here is CASSQVPPGPGYTF. CDR3 sequence (DNA): TGCGCCAGCAGCCAAGTGCCTCCGGGTCCTGGCTACACCTTC.

This sequence joins TRBV5-1 and TRBJ1-1; 10 nucleotides align to TRBD1. CDR3 length: 14 amino acids. V lost 4 bases and J lost 2; bases outside the gene matches: 2. Germline V gene data show CDR1 as SGHRS and CDR2 as YFSETQ. The CDR3 loop reads CASSRDRGNTEAFF. The CDR3 DNA follows: TGCGCCAGCAGCAGGGACAGGGGTAACACTGAAGCTTTCTTT. The entire variable domain, with the rest obtained from reference TRBV5-1 and TRBJ1-1, is as follows: KAGVTQTPRYLIKTRGQQVTLSCSPISGHRSVSWYQQTPGQGLQFLFEYFSETQRNKGNFPGRFSGRQFSNSRSEMNVSTLELGDSALYLCASSRDRGNTEAFFGQGTRLTVV.